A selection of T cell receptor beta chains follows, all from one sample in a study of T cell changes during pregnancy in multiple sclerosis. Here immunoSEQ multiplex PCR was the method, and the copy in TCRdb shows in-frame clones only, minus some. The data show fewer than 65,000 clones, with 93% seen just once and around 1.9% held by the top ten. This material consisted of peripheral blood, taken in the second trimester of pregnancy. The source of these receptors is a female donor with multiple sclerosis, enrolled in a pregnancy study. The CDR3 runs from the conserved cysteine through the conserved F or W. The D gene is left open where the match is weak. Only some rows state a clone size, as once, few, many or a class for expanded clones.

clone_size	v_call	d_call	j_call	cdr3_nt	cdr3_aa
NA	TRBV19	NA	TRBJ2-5	TGTGCCAGTAGTGAAGGACATCCCCGAAGCGAGACCCAGTACTTC	CASSEGHPRSETQYF
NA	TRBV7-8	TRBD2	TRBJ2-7	TGTGCCAGCAGCAACGGGACTAGGTCCTACGAGCAGTACTTC	CASSNGTRSYEQYF
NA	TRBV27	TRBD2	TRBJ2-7	TGTGCCAGCAGTCCCGGGACTAGCGGGCGAAACGAGCAGTACTTC	CASSPGTSGRNEQYF
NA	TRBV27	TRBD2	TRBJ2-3	TGTGCCAGCTACTTCGTAGCGGGAGGAGTGGATACGCAGTATTTT	CASYFVAGGVDTQYF
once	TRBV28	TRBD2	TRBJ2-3	TGTGCCAGCAGGGGTGTGACTAGCGGGGCAGATACGCAGTATTTT	CASRGVTSGADTQYF
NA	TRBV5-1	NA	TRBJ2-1	TGCGCCAGCAGCTTGTATACTAATACTCTCTACAATGAGCAGTTCTTC	CASSLYTNTLYNEQFF
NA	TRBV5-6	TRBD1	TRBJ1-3	TGTGCCAGCAGCCGCGGACCGGGACAGGGGGCTGGAAACACCATATATTTT	CASSRGPGQGAGNTIYF
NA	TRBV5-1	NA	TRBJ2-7	TGCGCCAGCAGCTTGGTGAGCTACGAGCAGTACTTC	CASSLVSYEQYF
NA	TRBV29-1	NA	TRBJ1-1	TGCAGCGGGAAGAAGGTCAGGGCGACTGAAGCTTTCTTT	CSGKKVRATEAFF
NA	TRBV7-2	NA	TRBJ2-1	TGTGCCAGCAGCTTAGCGGGAGTAAGCAATGAGCAGTTCTTC	CASSLAGVSNEQFF
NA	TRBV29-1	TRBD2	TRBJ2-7	TGCAGCGTTGAAGGCCCGGGGGGTGAGCAGTACTTC	CSVEGPGGEQYF
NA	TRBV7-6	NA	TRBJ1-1	TGTGCCAGCAGCCCTACAGGTATGAACACTGAAGCTTTCTTT	CASSPTGMNTEAFF
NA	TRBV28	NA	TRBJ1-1	TGTGCCAGCAGTTTAGCGCACGAGGTAGGAGCTTTCTTT	CASSLAHEVGAFF
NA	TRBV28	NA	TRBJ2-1	TGTGCCAGCAGATACCGAGCCGGTGGTAGCGGCTACAATGAGCAGTTCTTC	CASRYRAGGSGYNEQFF
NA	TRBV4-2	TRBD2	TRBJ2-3	TGTGCCAGCAGCCAAGTAGCGGGAGGGGGCACAGATACGCAGTATTTT	CASSQVAGGGTDTQYF
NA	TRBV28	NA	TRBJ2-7	TGTGCCAGCAGGAGTGGGGCGAACTCCTACGAGCAGTACTTC	CASRSGANSYEQYF
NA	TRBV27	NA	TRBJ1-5	TGTGCCAGCAGAATGTCCCAGGGGTCCTTCAATCAGCCCCAGCATTTT	CASRMSQGSFNQPQHF
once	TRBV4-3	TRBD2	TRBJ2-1	TGCGCCAGCAGCCCTGGACTAGCGGGACCCAATGAGCAGTTCTTC	CASSPGLAGPNEQFF
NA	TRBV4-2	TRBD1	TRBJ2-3	TGTGCCAGCAGCCAAAACAGGGGGTCAGATACGCAGTATTTT	CASSQNRGSDTQYF
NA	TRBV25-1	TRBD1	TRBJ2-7	TGTGCCAGCAGTGGAGCAGGATTAGGGACAGGGCGGTACGAGCAGTACTTC	CASSGAGLGTGRYEQYF
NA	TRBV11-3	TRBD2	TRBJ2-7	TGTGCCAGCAGCACCCCCGGGCTAGCGGGAGGTTACGAGCAGTACTTC	CASSTPGLAGGYEQYF
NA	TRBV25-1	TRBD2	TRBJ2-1	TGTGCCAGCGGTCAAGGACTAGCGGGAACCTACAATGAGCAGTTCTTC	CASGQGLAGTYNEQFF
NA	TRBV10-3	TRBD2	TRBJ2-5	TGTGCCATCAGTGAGTCGGGACTAGCAGGAGAGACCCAGTACTTC	CAISESGLAGETQYF
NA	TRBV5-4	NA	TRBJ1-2	TGTGCCAGCAGGACTTTCGGTGGAAACTATGGCTACACCTTC	CASRTFGGNYGYTF
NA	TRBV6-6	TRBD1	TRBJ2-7	TGTGCCAGCAGTCCCGGGACAGGGGTCGTCGAGCAGTACTTC	CASSPGTGVVEQYF
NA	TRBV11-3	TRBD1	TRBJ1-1	TGTGCCAGCAGCTTAGACTCTCGGACAGGGCGGGTACCTGAAGCTTTCTTT	CASSLDSRTGRVPEAFF
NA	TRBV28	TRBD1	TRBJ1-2	TGTGCCAGCAGTTTACCACAGGGGGACCATTATGGCTACACCTTC	CASSLPQGDHYGYTF
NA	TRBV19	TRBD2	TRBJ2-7	TGTGCCAGTAGACCTCCCGGCGGGGGTAGGTACGAGCAGTACTTC	CASRPPGGGRYEQYF
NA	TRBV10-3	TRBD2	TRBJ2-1	TGTGCCATCAGTGGACATAGCGGGGGCTCCTACAATGAGCAGTTCTTC	CAISGHSGGSYNEQFF
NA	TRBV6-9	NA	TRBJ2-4	TGTGCCAGCAGTTACCCTACAGACAGTTCCAAAAACATTCAGTACTTC	CASSYPTDSSKNIQYF
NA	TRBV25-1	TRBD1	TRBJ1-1	TGTGCCAGCAGTGACCGGGACAGGGTGAACACTGAAGCTTTCTTT	CASSDRDRVNTEAFF
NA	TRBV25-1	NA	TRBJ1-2	TGTGCCAGCACTTCAGGGGTACGGGGCTACACCTTC	CASTSGVRGYTF
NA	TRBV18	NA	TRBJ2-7	TGTGCCAGCTCACCACGAGGATCCGAGCAGTACTTC	CASSPRGSEQYF
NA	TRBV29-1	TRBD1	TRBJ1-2	TGCAGCGTGGGACAGGGGGCCCACTATGGCTACACCTTC	CSVGQGAHYGYTF
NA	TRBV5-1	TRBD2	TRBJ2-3	TGCGCCAGCAGCTTGGCGGGCGGGAGAGTAGCAGATACGCAGTATTTT	CASSLAGGRVADTQYF
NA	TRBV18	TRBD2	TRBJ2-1	TGTGCCAGCTCAACCCTAGCGGGTCCCTCGAAATACAATGAGCAGTTCTTC	CASSTLAGPSKYNEQFF
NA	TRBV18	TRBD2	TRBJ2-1	TGTGCCAGCTCACGACGACTAGCGGGGGCCTACAATGAGCAGTTCTTC	CASSRRLAGAYNEQFF
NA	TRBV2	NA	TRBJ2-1	TGTGCCAGCAGTGAGTGGAGGGGCTCCTACAATGAGCAGTTCTTC	CASSEWRGSYNEQFF
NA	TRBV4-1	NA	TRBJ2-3	TGCGCCAGCAGCCAGAAGGGGGACGAACGCACAGATACGCAGTATTTT	CASSQKGDERTDTQYF
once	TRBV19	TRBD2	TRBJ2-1	TGTGCCAGTACCCTACTAGGGACTAGCGGGAGGAATGAGCAGTTCTTC	CASTLLGTSGRNEQFF
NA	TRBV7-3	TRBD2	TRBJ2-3	TGTGCCAGCAGCTTAGGGGCTAGCGGACGCTTCACAGATACGCAGTATTTT	CASSLGASGRFTDTQYF
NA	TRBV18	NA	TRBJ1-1	TGTGCCAGCTCACGAGGGGGGAACACTGAAGCTTTCTTT	CASSRGGNTEAFF
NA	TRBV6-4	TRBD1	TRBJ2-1	TGTGCCAGCAGTGATCGCGAGGGGGCAAGGGGGCAGTTCTTC	CASSDREGARGQFF
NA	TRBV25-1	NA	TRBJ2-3	TGTGCCAGCAGTTGGACTGAAATTACGCAGTATTTT	CASSWTEITQYF
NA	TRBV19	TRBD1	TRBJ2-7	TGTGCCAGTAGTGGACAGGGCTACGAGCAGTACTTC	CASSGQGYEQYF
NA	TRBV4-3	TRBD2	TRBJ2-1	TGCGCCAGCAGCCAGTGGACTAGCGGGAGTAAAGATGAGCAGTTCTTC	CASSQWTSGSKDEQFF
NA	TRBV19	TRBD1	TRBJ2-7	TGTGCCAGTAGTATAGATCTCCGGACAGGGTGGGACTACGAGCAGTACTTC	CASSIDLRTGWDYEQYF
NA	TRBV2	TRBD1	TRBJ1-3	TGTGCCAGCATAATCGCAGGACAGGGGACTGGAAACACCATATATTTT	CASIIAGQGTGNTIYF
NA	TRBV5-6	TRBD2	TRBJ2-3	TGTGCCAGCAGCAGGGGACTAGCGGGAGGGACAGATACGCAGTATTTT	CASSRGLAGGTDTQYF
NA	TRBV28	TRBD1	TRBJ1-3	TGTGCCACCGGACTTCAGGGGGCCTTCTCTGGAAACACCATATATTTT	CATGLQGAFSGNTIYF
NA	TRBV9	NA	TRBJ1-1	TGTGCCAGCAGCGATAGATTGAACACTGAAGCTTTCTTT	CASSDRLNTEAFF
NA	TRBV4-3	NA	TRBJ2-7	TGCGCCAGCAGCCAAGATCCCCAGGGGCCCTACGAGCAGTACTTC	CASSQDPQGPYEQYF